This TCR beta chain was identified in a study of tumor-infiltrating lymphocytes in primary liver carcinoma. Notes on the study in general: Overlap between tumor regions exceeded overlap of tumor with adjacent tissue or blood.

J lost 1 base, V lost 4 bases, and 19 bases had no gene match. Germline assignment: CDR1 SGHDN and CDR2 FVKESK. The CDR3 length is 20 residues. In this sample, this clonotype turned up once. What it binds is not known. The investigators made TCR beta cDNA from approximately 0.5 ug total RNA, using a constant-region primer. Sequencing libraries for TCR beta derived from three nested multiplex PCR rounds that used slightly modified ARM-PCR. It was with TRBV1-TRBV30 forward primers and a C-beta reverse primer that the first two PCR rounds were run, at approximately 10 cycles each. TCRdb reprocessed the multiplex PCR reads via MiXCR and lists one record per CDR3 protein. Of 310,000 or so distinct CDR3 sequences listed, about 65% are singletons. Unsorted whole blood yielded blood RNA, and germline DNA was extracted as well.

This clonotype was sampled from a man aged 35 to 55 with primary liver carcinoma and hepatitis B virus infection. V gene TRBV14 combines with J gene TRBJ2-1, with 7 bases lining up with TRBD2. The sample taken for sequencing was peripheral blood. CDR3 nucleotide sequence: TGTGCCAGCAGCCTCCAGACGGGGACTATCGGGAGCCAGTCCTACAATGAGCAGTTCTTC. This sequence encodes CASSLQTGTIGSQSYNEQFF.